This T cell receptor beta chain was observed in a study of cytomegalovirus exposure and HLA in healthy donors. Primers included in the PCR were 60 Vbeta and 13 Jbeta primers. TCRdb's copy holds only in-frame clones and misses some; the assay was immunoSEQ multiplex PCR. The sample records 87,000 or so clones, around 8% being singletons. V lost 3 bases and J 5 bases, leaving 13 bases between the germline ends. CDR3 length: 15 residues. From germline, CDR1 is WNHNN and CDR2 SYGVQD (reference sequence). This clonotype was obtained from a man in his fifties in good health and CMV-seronegative. The V call is TRBV10-1, the J call TRBJ2-2; possible D gene TRBD1, 6 bases. The sequencing input was PBMCs. The CDR3 spells CASSESPGVTGELFF. The CDR3 coding sequence is TGCGCCAGCAGTGAATCTCCAGGGGTGACCGGGGAGCTGTTTTTT.